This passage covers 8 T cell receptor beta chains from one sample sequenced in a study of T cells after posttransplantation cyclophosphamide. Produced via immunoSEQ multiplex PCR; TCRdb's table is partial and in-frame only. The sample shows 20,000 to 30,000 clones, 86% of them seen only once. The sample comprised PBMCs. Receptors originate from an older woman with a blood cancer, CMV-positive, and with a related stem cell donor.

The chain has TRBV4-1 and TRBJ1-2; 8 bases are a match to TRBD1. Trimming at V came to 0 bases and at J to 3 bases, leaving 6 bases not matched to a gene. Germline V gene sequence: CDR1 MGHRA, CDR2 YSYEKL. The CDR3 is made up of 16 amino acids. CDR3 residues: CASSQDWGQDHYGYTF. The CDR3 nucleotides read TGCGCCAGCAGCCAAGATTGGGGACAGGATCACTATGGCTACACCTTC.

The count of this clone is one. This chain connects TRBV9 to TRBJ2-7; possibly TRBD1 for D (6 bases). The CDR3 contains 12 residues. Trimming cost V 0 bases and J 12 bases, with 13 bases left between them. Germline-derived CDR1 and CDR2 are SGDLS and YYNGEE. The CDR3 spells CASSVEGDPLYF. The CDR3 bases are TGTGCCAGCAGCGTAGAGGGGGACCCCTTGTACTTC.

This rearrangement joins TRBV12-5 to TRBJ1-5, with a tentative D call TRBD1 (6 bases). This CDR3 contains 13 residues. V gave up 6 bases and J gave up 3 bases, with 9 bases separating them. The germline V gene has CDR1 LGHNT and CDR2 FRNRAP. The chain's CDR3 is CASGPGDNQPQHF. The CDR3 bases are TGTGCTAGTGGCCCAGGGGACAATCAGCCCCAGCATTTT.

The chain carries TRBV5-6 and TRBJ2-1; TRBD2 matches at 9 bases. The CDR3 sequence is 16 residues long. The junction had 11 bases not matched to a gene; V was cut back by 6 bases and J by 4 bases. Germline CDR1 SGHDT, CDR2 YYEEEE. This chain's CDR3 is CASIPQGSGRYNEQFF. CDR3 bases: TGTGCCAGCATCCCCCAGGGTAGCGGGAGATACAATGAGCAGTTCTTC.

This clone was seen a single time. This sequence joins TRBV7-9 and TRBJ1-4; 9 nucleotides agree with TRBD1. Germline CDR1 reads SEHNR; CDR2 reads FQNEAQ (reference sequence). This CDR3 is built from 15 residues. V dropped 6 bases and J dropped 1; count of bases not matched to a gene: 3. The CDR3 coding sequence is TGTGCCAGCAGATCGACAGGGGGAACTAATGAAAAACTGTTTTTT. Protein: CASRSTGGTNEKLFF. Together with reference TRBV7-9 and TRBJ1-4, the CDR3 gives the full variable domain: DTGVSQNPRHKITKRGQNVTFRCDPISEHNRLYWYRQTLGQGPEFLTYFQNEAQLEKSRLLSDRFSAERPKGSFSTLEIQRTEQGDSAMYLCASRSTGGTNEKLFFGSGTQLSVL.

This CDR3 reads CASRKDNAQETQYF. CDR3 DNA sequence: TGCGCCAGCAGAAAGGACAACGCTCAAGAGACCCAGTACTTC. This sequence joins TRBV10-2 and TRBJ2-5; tentative D call: TRBD1 (5 bases). V was trimmed by 6 bases and J by 2 bases, leaving 13 bases between them. CDR3 size: 14 residues. Germline CDR1 is WSHSY and CDR2 is SAAADI.

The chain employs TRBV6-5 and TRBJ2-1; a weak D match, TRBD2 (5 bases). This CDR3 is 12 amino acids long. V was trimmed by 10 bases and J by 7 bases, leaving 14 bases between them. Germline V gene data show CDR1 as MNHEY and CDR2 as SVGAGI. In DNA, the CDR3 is TGTGCCACCCGACTATCCAGGAATGAGCAGTTCTTC. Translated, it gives CATRLSRNEQFF.

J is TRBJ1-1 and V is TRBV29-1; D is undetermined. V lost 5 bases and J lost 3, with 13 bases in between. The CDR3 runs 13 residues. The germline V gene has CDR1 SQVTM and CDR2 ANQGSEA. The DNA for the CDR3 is TGCAGCGTTAGTGTGGGCCTGGACACTGAAGCTTTCTTT. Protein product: CSVSVGLDTEAFF.